Described below is a single T cell receptor beta chain sequence and its context. The antigen is not known. This sample is part of a study of cytomegalovirus exposure and HLA in healthy donors. The study, taken as a whole, reports: The study reported that TCR beta sequences accurately predicted HLA-A and HLA-B alleles in most subjects.

In nominal health when sampled, donors likely had unrecorded immune exposures nonetheless. 60 Vbeta and 13 Jbeta primers were used in PCR. Profiled with immunoSEQ multiplex PCR; TCRdb holds only in-frame clones, not every one. The sample records about 130,000 clones, about four fifths being singletons. Sequenced: PBMCs. This clonotype was sampled from a man aged 18 to 30 in good health and CMV-seronegative.

The CDR3 DNA reads as TGTGCCAGCAGCCCTCGGACAGCTAACTATGGCTACACCTTC. Its protein product is CASSPRTANYGYTF. The rearrangement links TRBV7-2 to TRBJ1-2; D is possibly TRBD1 (6 bases). V lost 5 bases, J lost 0 bases, and 10 bases lay in between. The germline CDR1 and CDR2 sequences are SGHTA and FQGNSA. CDR3 size: 14 residues.